This T cell receptor (beta chain) was identified during a study of somatic mutations in cytotoxic T cells in rheumatoid arthritis. Study information: There were some V beta antibody-stained T-cell populations flow-sorted at nearly 100% purity, and these included V beta1+ cells sequenced for TCRB.

General study points: Statistically, CD8+ T-cell clonality was not significantly distinct between individuals with rheumatoid arthritis and age-matched healthy controls. With age, CD8+ clonality increased in rheumatoid arthritis patients, whereas no such increase appeared in healthy controls.

This clone has a handful of counts. As yet, its antigen is unknown. The length of the CDR3 is 13 residues. Trimming shortened V by 4 bases and J by 6 bases, and 12 bases separated the two germline ends. Germline lookup yields CDR1 SEHNR and CDR2 FQNEAQ (reference sequence). Method: immunoSEQ multiplex PCR; TCRdb's copy keeps in-frame clones and lacks some. The data contain approximately 21,000 clones, roughly 80% of them singletons. The sequencing sample was made of CD8+ T cells sorted from blood. This receptor was obtained from an adult with rheumatoid arthritis. This rearrangement joins TRBV7-9 to TRBJ1-1; weak D call: TRBD1 (6 bases). CDR3 bases: TGTGCCAGCAGCTCCGTGGGGGCCTCTGAAGCTTTCTTT. This gives the protein CASSSVGASEAFF. Looking up the rest from reference TRBV7-9 and TRBJ1-1 gives the full variable domain: DTGVSQNPRHKITKRGQNVTFRCDPISEHNRLYWYRQTLGQGPEFLTYFQNEAQLEKSRLLSDRFSAERPKGSFSTLEIQRTEQGDSAMYLCASSSVGASEAFFGQGTRLTVV.